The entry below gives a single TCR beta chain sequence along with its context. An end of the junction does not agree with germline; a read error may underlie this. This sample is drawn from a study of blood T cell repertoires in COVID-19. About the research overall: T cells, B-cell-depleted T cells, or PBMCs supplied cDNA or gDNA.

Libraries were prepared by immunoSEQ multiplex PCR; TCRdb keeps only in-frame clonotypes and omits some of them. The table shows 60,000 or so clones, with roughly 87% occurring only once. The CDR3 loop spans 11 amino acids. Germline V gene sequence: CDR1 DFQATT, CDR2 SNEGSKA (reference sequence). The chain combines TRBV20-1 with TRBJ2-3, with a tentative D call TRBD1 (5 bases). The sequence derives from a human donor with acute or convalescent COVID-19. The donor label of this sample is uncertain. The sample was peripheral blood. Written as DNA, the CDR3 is TGCAGTGCTTCGATACAGGATATGCAGTATTTT. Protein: CSASIQDMQYF.